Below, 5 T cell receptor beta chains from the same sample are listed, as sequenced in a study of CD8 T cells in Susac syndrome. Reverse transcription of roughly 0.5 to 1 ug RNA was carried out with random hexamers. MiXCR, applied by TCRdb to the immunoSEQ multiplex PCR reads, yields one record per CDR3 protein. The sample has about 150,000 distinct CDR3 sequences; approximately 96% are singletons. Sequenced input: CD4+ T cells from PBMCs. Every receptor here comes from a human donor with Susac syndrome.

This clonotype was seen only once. The CDR3 here is CASSPPNGQMNTEAFF. CDR3 nucleotide sequence: TGTGCCAGCTCACCCCCAAACGGGCAGATGAACACTGAAGCTTTCTTT. V and J are TRBV18 and TRBJ1-1; D not certain. The CDR3 length is 16 residues. Trimming removed 3 bases at V and 0 bases at J, with 14 bases between. The V gene's germline CDR1 is KGHSH and CDR2 LQKENI.

The CDR3 reads CAPEETQYF. In DNA, the CDR3 is TGTGCCCCAGAGGAGACCCAGTACTTC. This rearrangement joins TRBV3-1 to TRBJ2-5, with no clear D. Trimming left V 11 bases short and J 5 bases short, with 6 bases between. The CDR3 is 9 residues long. Germline CDR1 reads LGHDT; CDR2 reads YNNKEL (reference sequence).

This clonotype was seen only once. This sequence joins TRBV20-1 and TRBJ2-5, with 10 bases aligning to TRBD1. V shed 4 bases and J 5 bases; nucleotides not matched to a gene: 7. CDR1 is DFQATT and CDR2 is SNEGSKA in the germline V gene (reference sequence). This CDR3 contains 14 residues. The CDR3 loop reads CSANRQGAGETQYF. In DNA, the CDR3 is TGCAGTGCTAACCGACAGGGGGCGGGGGAGACCCAGTACTTC.

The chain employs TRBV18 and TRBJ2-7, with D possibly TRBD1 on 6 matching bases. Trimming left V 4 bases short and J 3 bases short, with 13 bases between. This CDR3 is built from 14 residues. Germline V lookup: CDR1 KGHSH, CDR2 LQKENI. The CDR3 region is CASSLSRGNYEQYF. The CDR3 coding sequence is TGTGCCAGCTCACTCAGCAGGGGCAACTACGAGCAGTACTTC.

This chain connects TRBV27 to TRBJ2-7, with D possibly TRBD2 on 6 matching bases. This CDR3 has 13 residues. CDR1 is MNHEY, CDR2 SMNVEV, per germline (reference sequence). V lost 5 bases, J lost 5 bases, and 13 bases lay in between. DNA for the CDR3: TGTGCCAGCAGTCGGCCCTCGGGAGACGAGCAGTACTTC. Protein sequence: CASSRPSGDEQYF.